These 26 T cell receptor beta chains came from one sample sequenced in a study of beta chain features in type 1 diabetes. The sequenced template was cDNA made from the entire isolated RNA. Produced via immunoSEQ multiplex PCR; TCRdb's table is partial and in-frame only. The sample includes about 210,000 clones, roughly a tenth of them seen just once. Sequenced input: central memory CD4+ T cells from blood. Receptor source: a man aged 18 to 30 in good health.

This clone was seen only a few times. V usage is TRBV6-5 and J usage is TRBJ1-2, with a possible D match to TRBD1 (6 bases). The CDR3 length is 13 residues. The germline CDR1 and CDR2 sequences are MNHEY and SVGAGI. Trimming cost V 5 bases and J 3 bases, with 10 bases left between them. CDR3 bases: TGTGCCAGCAGTCGGACAGCTTACTATGGCTACACCTTC. Translation gives CASSRTAYYGYTF.

This clone was picked up a small number of times. This chain uses TRBV11-3 with TRBJ2-3, with D possibly TRBD2 on 5 matching bases. This CDR3 contains 15 residues. Germline lookup yields CDR1 SGHNT and CDR2 YENEEA. The V end was cut by 1 base, the J end by 2 bases, with 10 bases between. CDR3 amino acids: CASSLGRSSTDTQYF. CDR3 sequence (DNA): TGTGCCAGCAGCTTAGGGAGGTCCTCCACAGATACGCAGTATTTT.

The genes are TRBV25-1 and TRBJ1-1; TRBD1 aligns across 7 bases. The V gene end was trimmed by 3 bases and the J gene end by 4 bases; junction bases not matched to a gene: 5. The CDR3 runs to 14 residues. Germline values: CDR1 MGHDK, CDR2 SYGVNS. CDR3: CASSDYRGFTEAFF. CDR3 sequence (DNA): TGTGCCAGCAGTGACTACAGGGGATTCACTGAAGCTTTCTTT.

Of note for this clone: One end of the junction is discordant with germline, which a read error may explain. This chain connects TRBV4-3 to TRBJ2-3; D is perhaps TRBD2 (5 bases). Looked up from germline, CDR1 is LGHNA and CDR2 is YSLEER. The CDR3 spans 16 residues. CDR3 protein: CARSQDLGEGRDTQYF. Written as DNA, the CDR3 is TGCGCCCGCAGCCAAGATCTCGGCGAGGGCAGGGATACGCAGTATTTT.

This clone came up a few times. CDR3: CASSLALTGGSETQYF. CDR3 in DNA: TGTGCCAGCAGCTTAGCGCTGACAGGGGGCTCAGAGACCCAGTACTTC. V gene TRBV7-9 combines with J gene TRBJ2-5; 10 nucleotides line up with TRBD1. Germline V gene lookup returns CDR1 SEHNR and CDR2 FQNEAQ (reference sequence). Trimming took 0 bases from V and 4 from J; bases not matched to a gene: 5. The CDR3 has 16 residues.

This chain uses TRBV9 with TRBJ2-1; TRBD2 agrees at 10 bases. Germline CDR1 and CDR2: SGDLS and YYNGEE. The CDR3 extends over 16 amino acids. The junction had 6 bases not matched to a gene; V was cut back by 1 base and J by 5 bases. CDR3 amino acids: CASSVLSGRANNEQFF. The CDR3 DNA reads as TGTGCCAGCAGCGTACTAAGCGGGAGGGCTAACAATGAGCAGTTCTTC. Drawing the rest from reference TRBV9 and TRBJ2-1, the complete variable domain is DSGVTQTPKHLITATGQRVTLRCSPRSGDLSVYWYQQSLDQGLQFLIQYYNGEERAKGNILERFSAQQFPDLHSELNLSSLELGDSALYFCASSVLSGRANNEQFFGPGTRLTVL.

Only a few counts were recorded for this clone. The chain employs TRBV9 and TRBJ1-1; TRBD1 matches 10 bases. Germline CDR1 SGDLS, CDR2 YYNGEE. The CDR3 covers 15 residues. The ends lost 4 bases at V and 4 bases at J; junction bases unmatched: 7. The CDR3 bases are TGTGCCAGCAGCAGACAGGGGGCGGAGGGCACTGAAGCTTTCTTT. It is translated as CASSRQGAEGTEAFF.

V is TRBV20-1 and J is TRBJ2-7; D may be TRBD2 (6 bases). The germline CDR1 and CDR2 sequences are DFQATT and SNEGSKA (reference sequence). CDR3 length equals 10 residues. The V gene lost 5 bases and the J gene lost 9 bases, with 11 bases spanning the gap. DNA for the CDR3: TGCAGTGCTTCAGCGGAGGGGCAGTACTTC. This gives the protein CSASAEGQYF.

V usage is TRBV2 and J usage is TRBJ1-5, with D maybe TRBD1 (6 bases). Germline CDR1 SNHLY, CDR2 FYNNEI. V was pared by 5 bases and J by 2 bases, with 13 bases between. The CDR3 spans 15 residues. The CDR3, as DNA: TGTGCCAGCAGTAAGGACAGCGGGGGCAATCAGCCCCAGCATTTT. Protein product: CASSKDSGGNQPQHF.

This clone has more than one count but fewer than ten. V gene TRBV30 combines with J gene TRBJ2-2; D is undetermined. V lost 0 bases and J 3 bases, leaving 11 bases between the germline ends. Germline lookup yields CDR1 GTSNPN and CDR2 SVGIG (reference sequence). CDR3 length equals 15 residues. CDR3 coding DNA: TGTGCCTGGAGTGTAAAAGGGCGTGACACCGGGGAGCTGTTTTTT. As protein: CAWSVKGRDTGELFF.

This clone occurred many times. The chain joins TRBV15 to TRBJ1-4, with D hard to call. V lost 0 bases to trimming and J lost 8 bases, with 4 bases between them. CDR3 length equals 12 residues. CDR1 and CDR2 from the germline V gene are LNHNV and YYDKDF (reference sequence). The CDR3 DNA is TGTGCCACCAGCAGAGAACGCGAAAAACTGTTTTTT. This sequence encodes CATSREREKLFF. Together with reference TRBV15 and TRBJ1-4, the CDR3 gives the full variable domain: DAMVIQNPRYQVTQFGKPVTLSCSQTLNHNVMYWYQQKSSQAPKLLFHYYDKDFNNEADTPDNFQSRRPNTSFCFLDIRSPGLGDTAMYLCATSREREKLFFGSGTQLSVL.

V is TRBV6-1 and J is TRBJ2-3; 8 positions agree with TRBD2. The CDR3 totals 14 residues. V was clipped by 4 bases and J by 6 bases; unmatched bases: 6. Per germline, CDR1 MNHNS and CDR2 SASEGT. CDR3 in DNA: TGTGCCAGCAGTGCTTTAGCGGGAAGGGATACGCAGTATTTT. This sequence encodes CASSALAGRDTQYF.

The rearrangement joins TRBV30 to TRBJ2-5, with TRBD1 as a possible D gene (6 bases). This CDR3 has 14 residues. Trimming removed 5 bases at V and 7 bases at J, with 20 bases between. Germline loops: CDR1 GTSNPN, CDR2 SVGIG (reference sequence). The CDR3 loop reads CAWEGTSRKTTQYF. The DNA for the CDR3 is TGTGCCTGGGAAGGGACATCACGAAAGACGACCCAGTACTTC. The full variable domain, in which reference TRBV30 and TRBJ2-5 provide the parts outside the CDR3, is SQTIHQWPATLVQPVGSPLSLECTVEGTSNPNLYWYRQAAGRGLQLLFYSVGIGQISSEVPQNLSASRPQDRQFILSSKKLLLSDSGFYLCAWEGTSRKTTQYFGPGTRLLVL.

Note on this clone: A much larger clone differs by one base, so this may be a read error. This CDR3 is also generated by other DNA sequences in the sample. The rearrangement uses TRBV30 and TRBJ1-2; a weak D match, TRBD1 (5 bases). The CDR3 has 13 residues. The germline V and J ends were trimmed by 0 bases and 2 bases, with 7 bases remaining between them. Per the germline V gene, CDR1 is GTSNPN and CDR2 is SVGIG (reference sequence). CDR3 nucleotide sequence: TGTGCCTGGAGTGTACAGGCCAACTATGGCTACACCTTC. This gives the protein CAWSVQANYGYTF.

Remarks on this clone: One base separates it from a far larger clone, so it is likely a read error. This sample includes further DNA sequences coding for the same CDR3. CDR3 residues: CASSQAPDRTSGSPEQFF. DNA of the CDR3: TGCGCCAGCAGCCAAGCTCCGGACCGGACTAGCGGGAGCCCTGAGCAGTTCTTC. The chain links TRBV5-4 to TRBJ2-1; 13 nucleotides align to TRBD2. The CDR3 contains 18 residues. Germline CDR1 and CDR2: SGHNT and YYREEE (reference sequence).

This clone was found many times. The chain employs TRBV4-2 and TRBJ1-1; 7 bases align to TRBD1. J lost 0 bases, V lost 0 bases, and 10 bases had no gene match. There are 18 residues in the CDR3. Germline CDR1 LGHNA, CDR2 YNFKEQ. The CDR3 DNA sequence: TGTGCCAGCAGCCAAGATGCCCCGGGACAGAGATTGAACACTGAAGCTTTCTTT. Its translation is CASSQDAPGQRLNTEAFF.

This chain links TRBV28 with TRBJ2-1, with 11 positions matching TRBD2. Trimming at V came to 6 bases and at J to 8 bases, leaving 6 bases not matched to a gene. The CDR3 has 14 residues. Germline CDR1 MDHEN, CDR2 SYDVKM. This CDR3 reads CASRKLAGVDEQFF. CDR3 sequence (DNA): TGTGCCAGCAGGAAACTAGCGGGAGTTGATGAGCAGTTCTTC.

The CDR3 here is CASSFRKQGYGYTF. CDR3 in DNA: TGTGCCAGCAGCTTCAGGAAACAGGGCTACGGCTACACCTTC. The genes are TRBV7-2 and TRBJ1-2, with a weak D call TRBD1 (6 bases). The CDR3 sequence is 14 residues long. CDR1 and CDR2 from the germline V gene are SGHTA and FQGNSA. The ends were cut back, 3 bases at V and 8 bases at J, with 16 bases in the middle.

The chain has TRBV28 and TRBJ2-7; no clear D gene. The ends were cut back, 7 bases at V and 0 bases at J, with 7 bases in the middle. The CDR3 covers 12 residues. Germline V gene sequence: CDR1 MDHEN, CDR2 SYDVKM. CDR3 coding DNA: TGTGCCAGCAAAACCAACTCCTACGAGCAGTACTTC. Translated: CASKTNSYEQYF.

This clone was counted only a few times. The chain links TRBV18 to TRBJ1-2, with 8 bases lining up with TRBD1. V trimming: 3 bases; J trimming: 4 bases; junction bases outside the gene matches: 13. Germline CDR1 KGHSH, CDR2 LQKENI. The CDR3 covers 17 residues. This chain's CDR3 is CASSPLTHGQGGYGYTF. In nucleotides, the CDR3 is TGTGCCAGCTCACCTCTCACACACGGACAGGGAGGCTATGGCTACACCTTC.

This clone was seen more than once but under ten times. The junction departs from the called germline gene at one end, perhaps through a read error. The rearrangement uses TRBV5-1 and TRBJ2-5; 12 bases line up with TRBD2. Germline V gene data show CDR1 as SGHRS and CDR2 as YFSETQ. The CDR3 sequence is 16 residues long. The CDR3 region is CASSSASGRALETQYF. CDR3 coding DNA: TGCGCAAGCAGTTCGGCTAGCGGGAGGGCCTTGGAGACCCAGTACTTC.

This clone appeared a few times. This specimen includes other DNA sequences encoding the same CDR3. The chain uses TRBV29-1 and TRBJ2-5, with D possibly TRBD1 on 6 matching bases. The V and J ends lost 7 bases and 1 base respectively, with 7 bases between them. CDR3 length equals 11 residues. Germline CDR1 reads SQVTM; CDR2 reads ANQGSEA. The CDR3 is CSGGPQETQYF. The CDR3 DNA follows: TGCAGCGGGGGGCCCCAAGAGACCCAGTACTTC.

This clone was observed many times. The chain recombines TRBV2 with TRBJ2-6; either TRBD1 or TRBD2 may supply D (5 bases each). The ends were cut back, 6 bases at V and 5 bases at J, with 14 bases in the middle. The CDR3 sequence is 15 residues long. CDR1 and CDR2 from the germline V gene are SNHLY and FYNNEI. DNA for the CDR3: TGTGCCAGCAGCGTTGGGACCCCGAGGGCCAACGTCCTGACTTTC. As protein: CASSVGTPRANVLTF.

This clone was recorded at least ten times. This rearrangement joins TRBV13 to TRBJ2-1; D uncertain. The CDR3 spans 13 residues. In germline, CDR1 is PRHDT, CDR2 FYEKMQ (reference sequence). Trimming removed 2 bases at V and 5 bases at J, with 7 bases between. CDR3 in DNA: TGTGCCAGCAGCTTATACGGAAACAATGAGCAGTTCTTC. This translates into CASSLYGNNEQFF.

This rearrangement joins TRBV9 to TRBJ2-5, with D possibly TRBD2 on 6 matching bases. Germline CDR1 and CDR2: SGDLS and YYNGEE. V was pared by 3 bases and J by 5 bases, with 14 bases between. This CDR3 contains 14 residues. DNA for the CDR3: TGTGCCAGCAGCGCAAACCTAGCGACCGAGACCCAGTACTTC. It specifies CASSANLATETQYF. Full variable domain (remainder filled in from reference TRBV9 and TRBJ2-5): DSGVTQTPKHLITATGQRVTLRCSPRSGDLSVYWYQQSLDQGLQFLIQYYNGEERAKGNILERFSAQQFPDLHSELNLSSLELGDSALYFCASSANLATETQYFGPGTRLLVL.

This rearrangement joins TRBV2 to TRBJ2-7, with D hard to call. Germline CDR1 reads SNHLY; CDR2 reads FYNNEI. CDR3 length: 14 amino acids. V lost 2 bases to trimming and J lost 1 base, with 9 bases between them. CDR3 region: CASSEIWGSYEQYF. The DNA of the CDR3 is TGTGCCAGCAGTGAAATTTGGGGTTCCTACGAGCAGTACTTC.